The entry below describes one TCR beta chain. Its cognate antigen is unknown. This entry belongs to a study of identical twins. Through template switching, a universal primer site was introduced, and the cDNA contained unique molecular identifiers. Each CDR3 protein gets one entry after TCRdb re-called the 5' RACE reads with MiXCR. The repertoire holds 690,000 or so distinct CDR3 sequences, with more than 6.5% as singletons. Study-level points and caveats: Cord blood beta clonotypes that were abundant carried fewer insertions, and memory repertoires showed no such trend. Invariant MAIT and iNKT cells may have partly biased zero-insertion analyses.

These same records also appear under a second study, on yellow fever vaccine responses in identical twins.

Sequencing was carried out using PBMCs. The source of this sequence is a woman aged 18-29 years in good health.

CDR3: CASSSGPNVQETQYF. CDR3 bases: TGTGCCAGCAGCTCGGGACCCAACGTACAAGAGACCCAGTACTTC. V gene TRBV7-9 combines with J gene TRBJ2-5; perhaps D is TRBD1 or TRBD2 (5 bases each). Germline-derived CDR1 and CDR2 are SEHNR and FQNEAQ (reference sequence). The CDR3 has 15 amino acids. Trimming took off 4 bases at V and 2 bases at J, with 14 bases between the two ends.